This note documents a single TCR beta chain sequence. Its target is unknown. The data were produced by immunoSEQ multiplex PCR, yet TCRdb's version contains in-frame clones alone and is incomplete. This sample has 150,000 to 200,000 clones, with 92% found just once. The data derive from a study of T cell responses to AZD1222 COVID-19 vaccine. General observations from the study: Reports indicate that nearly half of spike-specific TCRs are directed at unmutated variant regions. In all cases, repertoires were sampled only after the peak T cell response.

V was cut by 10 bases and J by 0 bases, with 17 bases left in between. The CDR3 has 14 residues. Germline loops: CDR1 SGHTS, CDR2 YDEGEE. Material: peripheral blood, obtained 28 days after the second AZD1222 dose. The receptor was derived from an adult who received the AZD1222 COVID-19 vaccine. This chain connects TRBV5-8 to TRBJ2-7; D possibly uses TRBD1 or TRBD2 (5 bases each). CDR3 residues: CAGNRDGVSYEQYF. CDR3 coding DNA: TGTGCCGGCAACCGGGACGGAGTCTCCTACGAGCAGTACTTC.